The T cell receptor (beta chain) under discussion was sequenced for a study of untreated major depressive disorder. The CDR3 is made up of 14 amino acids. The germline V and J ends were trimmed by 2 bases and 1 base, with 8 bases remaining between them. CDR1 is SNHLY and CDR2 is FYNNEI in the germline V gene. Libraries were prepared by immunoSEQ multiplex PCR; TCRdb keeps only in-frame clonotypes and omits some of them. The sample records about 21,000 clones, 85% to 90% being singletons. Each depressed patient was pairwise matched to a non-depressed control for sex, age, current smoking status and body mass index. Findings of the study overall: CD4+ T cells from depressed patients used TRBV05-01 (Vbeta 5.1) more often than controls. The sequencing tests were limited to three preselected Vbeta families.

Notes on this clone: Its antigen is still unknown.

Sample: CD4+ T cells from PBMCs. The chain links TRBV2 to TRBJ2-5; D is ambiguous. This TCR was sampled from a woman in her 40s in good health. CDR3 bases: TGTGCCAGCAGTGAAAGTGTAGCCCAAGAGACCCAGTACTTC. Protein sequence: CASSESVAQETQYF.